Each of the 24 T cell receptor beta chains below was sequenced from the same sample in a study of blood T cell repertoires in COVID-19. Repertoires were generated with immunoSEQ multiplex PCR, while TCRdb's copy carries only in-frame clones and drops some. The sample lists a few hundred thousand clones; just under 85% were seen once. The sequenced sample consisted of PBMCs or T cells enriched from blood (not recorded which). The receptors come from a man aged 35-49 years who had recovered from COVID-19.

The V call is TRBV15, the J call TRBJ2-7; perhaps TRBD1 as D (6 bases). CDR3 size: 13 residues. V was clipped by 3 bases and J by 2 bases, with 8 bases between them. The V gene's germline CDR1 is LNHNV and CDR2 YYDKDF (reference sequence). The CDR3 nucleotides read TGTGCCACCAGCAGGGACAGACCCTACGAGCAGTACTTC. Translation: CATSRDRPYEQYF.

This chain joins TRBV15 and TRBJ1-4, with 9 bases matching TRBD1. The germline V gene encodes CDR1 LNHNV and CDR2 YYDKDF (reference sequence). This CDR3 is built from 18 residues. J was trimmed by 5 bases and V by 0 bases; bases with no gene match: 10. The CDR3 here is CATSRDRVDTGGNEKLFF. The CDR3 DNA reads TGTGCCACCAGCAGAGACCGAGTGGACACAGGGGGCAATGAAAAACTGTTTTTT.

The chain links TRBV5-1 to TRBJ2-7; TRBD1 aligns across 7 bases. The CDR3 runs 14 residues. The V segment lost 2 bases and the J segment 2 bases; nucleotides outside the gene matches: 4. Per the germline V gene, CDR1 is SGHRS and CDR2 is YFSETQ. The CDR3 reads CASSFWTGTYEQYF. The CDR3 nucleotides read TGCGCCAGCAGCTTCTGGACAGGAACCTACGAGCAGTACTTC.

The CDR3 sequence: CASSQGIPNTEAFF. CDR3 sequence (DNA): TGCGCCAGCAGCCAGGGCATACCGAACACTGAAGCTTTCTTT. The chain recombines TRBV5-1 with TRBJ1-1; perhaps TRBD1 as D (5 bases). Germline assignment: CDR1 SGHRS and CDR2 YFSETQ. This CDR3 has 14 residues. Trimming shortened V by 4 bases and J by 1 base, and 11 bases separated the two germline ends.

This clone was seen a single time. The chain couples TRBV5-6 to TRBJ1-4; D ambiguous. Germline-derived CDR1 and CDR2 are SGHDT and YYEEEE. V lost 2 bases, J lost 5 bases, and 13 bases lay in between. This CDR3 is 15 amino acids long. The CDR3 DNA reads TGTGCCAGCAGCTTACGTGAACCGGTAAATGAAAAACTGTTTTTT. It specifies CASSLREPVNEKLFF.

This CDR3 is CASSFTGQETQYF. DNA for the CDR3: TGCGCCAGCAGCTTTACGGGCCAAGAGACCCAGTACTTC. This chain connects TRBV5-1 to TRBJ2-5; D not certain. CDR1 and CDR2 (germline): SGHRS, YFSETQ. The CDR3 covers 13 residues. Trimming took 2 bases from V and 1 from J, leaving 6 bases between them.

V and J are TRBV2 and TRBJ2-6; 7 nucleotides match TRBD1. V was clipped by 5 bases and J by 0 bases; unmatched bases: 10. Germline assignment: CDR1 SNHLY and CDR2 FYNNEI. The CDR3 runs 18 residues. This CDR3 is CASSSQGQPYSGANVLTF. The DNA of the CDR3 is TGTGCCAGCAGTTCACAGGGGCAGCCCTACTCTGGGGCCAACGTCCTGACTTTC.

This clone was recorded only once. The rearrangement joins TRBV12-3 or TRBV12-4 to TRBJ2-3; TRBD2 agrees at 9 bases. After removal of 5 bases from V and 5 bases from J, the junction contained 2 bases not matched to a gene. The length of the CDR3 is 13 residues. The CDR3 nucleotides are TGTGCCAGCAGTCCGACTAGCGGAGATACGCAGTATTTT. Protein product: CASSPTSGDTQYF.

In this sample, this clone turned up once. The J gene is TRBJ1-6, the V gene TRBV14; D gene ambiguous. CDR3 size: 13 residues. With 1 base removed from V and 8 bases from J, the gap between germline ends came to 6 bases. Germline CDR1 SGHDN, CDR2 FVKESK. The CDR3 DNA sequence: TGTGCCAGCAGCCAAGTGTACTATTCACCCCTCCACTTT. Amino acid sequence: CASSQVYYSPLHF.

This chain links TRBV7-2 with TRBJ2-7; possible D gene TRBD1, 6 bases. V lost 2 bases and J lost 4, with 9 bases in between. Looked up from germline, CDR1 is SGHTA and CDR2 is FQGNSA. CDR3 size: 13 residues. Here the CDR3 reads CASSLTDSYEQYF. In nucleotides, the CDR3 is TGTGCCAGCAGCTTAACGGACAGTTACGAGCAGTACTTC.

The rearrangement links TRBV7-8 to TRBJ1-1; perhaps TRBD1 as D (6 bases). CDR1 is SGHVS, CDR2 FQNEAQ, per germline. The CDR3 consists of 16 residues. V lost 1 base to trimming and J lost 3 bases, with 15 bases between them. CDR3 region: CASSLVTGGAYTEAFF. CDR3 nucleotides: TGTGCCAGCAGCTTAGTAACTGGGGGCGCGTACACTGAAGCTTTCTTT.

The rearrangement links TRBV11-2 to TRBJ1-6; D unclear. The germline V and J ends were trimmed by 0 bases and 9 bases, with 3 bases remaining between them. The CDR3 is 12 residues long. CDR1 is SGHAT, CDR2 FQNNGV, per germline. CDR3 amino acids: CASSLDSSPLHF. In nucleotides, the CDR3 is TGTGCCAGCAGCTTAGATAGTTCACCCCTCCACTTT. The whole variable domain, filled in from reference TRBV11-2 and TRBJ1-6, reads EAGVAQSPRYKIIEKRQSVAFWCNPISGHATLYWYQQILGQGPKLLIQFQNNGVVDDSQLPKDRFSAERLKGVDSTLKIQPAKLEDSAVYLCASSLDSSPLHFGNGTRLTVT.

This clone was observed a few times. The chain links TRBV5-1 to TRBJ1-6, with TRBD1 matching 9 bases. Germline V lookup: CDR1 SGHRS, CDR2 YFSETQ. The junction had 5 bases not matched to a gene; V was cut back by 0 bases and J by 10 bases. CDR3 length equals 15 residues. The CDR3 nucleotides are TGCGCCAGCAGCTTGGGCGGGACAGGGACCTCACCCCTCCACTTT. This codes for CASSLGGTGTSPLHF.

CDR3: CASSVGTSGGADTQYF. The CDR3 region has the DNA TGTGCCAGCAGCGTAGGGACTAGCGGGGGGGCAGATACGCAGTATTTT. The V call is TRBV7-3, the J call TRBJ2-3, with 16 nucleotides matching TRBD2. Germline V gene sequence: CDR1 SGHTA, CDR2 FQGTGA. This CDR3 is built from 16 residues. V lost 5 bases to trimming and J lost 4 bases; unmatched junction nucleotides: 3.

The chain links TRBV19 to TRBJ2-1; 13 positions agree with TRBD2. Germline CDR1 is LNHDA and CDR2 is SQIVND (reference sequence). V gave up 7 bases and J gave up 7 bases; unmatched junction bases: 4. This CDR3 contains 14 residues. In DNA form, the CDR3 reads TGTGCCAGTAAAGGGACTAGCGGGGAAAATGAGCAGTTCTTC. Translating gives CASKGTSGENEQFF.

This clone occurred once. The V and J genes are TRBV27 and TRBJ1-2, with D possibly TRBD1 on 6 matching bases. CDR1 and CDR2 from the germline V gene are MNHEY and SMNVEV (reference sequence). V was cut by 6 bases and J by 0 bases, with 17 bases left in between. This CDR3 is built from 16 residues. CDR3 residues: CASRGPFYRANYGYTF. CDR3 bases: TGTGCCAGCAGAGGCCCGTTTTACAGGGCTAACTATGGCTACACCTTC.

J is TRBJ1-2 and V is TRBV14, with 7 bases identical to TRBD1. The CDR3 is 15 residues long. Germline CDR1 is SGHDN and CDR2 is FVKESK. V lost 2 bases and J lost 7; bases outside the gene matches: 10. The CDR3 loop reads CASSQLGPRGVGYTF. CDR3 nucleotides: TGTGCCAGCAGCCAACTGGGCCCCAGGGGGGTTGGCTACACCTTC.

The rearrangement joins TRBV27 to TRBJ2-7, with 12 bases that match TRBD2. The J segment lost 2 bases and the V segment lost 6 bases, leaving 5 bases of the junction unmatched. Per germline, CDR1 MNHEY and CDR2 SMNVEV (reference sequence). The CDR3 covers 15 residues. DNA for the CDR3: TGTGCCAGCAGCCGAGGACTAGCGGGGACCTACGAGCAGTACTTC. Its translation is CASSRGLAGTYEQYF.

V and J are TRBV9 and TRBJ1-1; D uncertain. The V gene lost 0 bases and the J gene lost 0 bases, with 12 bases spanning the gap. This CDR3 has 16 residues. Germline lookup yields CDR1 SGDLS and CDR2 YYNGEE. The CDR3 protein is CASSVEARLMNTEAFF. DNA for the CDR3: TGTGCCAGCAGCGTAGAGGCAAGACTAATGAACACTGAAGCTTTCTTT.

V gene TRBV2 combines with J gene TRBJ2-1; tentative D call: TRBD1 (6 bases). The CDR3 runs 14 residues. Trimming pared 10 bases from V and 4 bases from J, leaving 17 bases between. CDR1 and CDR2 (germline): SNHLY, FYNNEI. The chain's CDR3 is CATQGQVRYNEQFF. CDR3 DNA: TGTGCCACCCAGGGGCAAGTCAGATACAATGAGCAGTTCTTC.

Concerning this clone itself: Compared with germline, one end of the junction differs, possibly owing to a read error. The chain's CDR3 is CASSQAGLSDF. In nucleotides, the CDR3 is TGTGCCAGCAGCCAAGCAGGACTCAGCGACTTC. The V and J genes are TRBV3-1 (or the pseudogene TRBV3-2) and TRBJ2-5; possibly TRBD2 for D (5 bases). The CDR3 totals 11 residues. The germline V gene encodes CDR1 LGHDT and CDR2 YNNKEL (reference sequence).

This chain uses TRBV18 with TRBJ2-2; 8 bases line up with TRBD1. Germline V lookup: CDR1 KGHSH, CDR2 LQKENI. The CDR3 sequence is 16 residues long. J was trimmed by 3 bases and V by 3 bases; bases with no gene match: 6. As DNA, the CDR3 is TGTGCCAGCTCACCTGCCGGGACAGGACACACCGGGGAGCTGTTTTTT. It specifies CASSPAGTGHTGELFF.

This chain uses TRBV27 with TRBJ2-1; maybe TRBD2 (5 bases). This CDR3 is built from 13 residues. Trimming pared 5 bases from V and 8 bases from J, leaving 13 bases between. Germline CDR1 and CDR2: MNHEY and SMNVEV (reference sequence). In DNA, the CDR3 is TGTGCCAGCAGTACTCTAGCTGCCTATGAGCAGTTCTTC. It encodes CASSTLAAYEQFF.

In this sample, this clone turned up a few times. The J gene is TRBJ1-5, the V gene TRBV2; 7 nucleotides agree with TRBD1. J lost 5 bases, V lost 1 base, and 2 bases had no gene match. The CDR3 totals 14 residues. The germline CDR1 and CDR2 sequences are SNHLY and FYNNEI. The CDR3: CASSEDQGDQPQHF. For the CDR3, the DNA is TGTGCCAGCAGTGAAGACCAGGGGGATCAGCCCCAGCATTTT.